One and the same sample provided the 6 T cell receptor beta chains below, sequenced in a study of identifying expanded T cells in peripheral blood. Assay used: immunoSEQ multiplex PCR; TCRdb lists only in-frame clones, some missing. The sample holds over 100,000 clones, about 87% seen once. Specimen: blood. Source of these receptors: a person between 18 and 75 years old in good health.

This chain connects TRBV7-6 to TRBJ2-5; 9 positions agree with TRBD1. J gave up 5 bases and V 5 bases, and 12 bases lay outside the gene matches. The CDR3 totals 16 residues. The germline V gene encodes CDR1 SGHVS and CDR2 FNYEAQ. CDR3 sequence reads: CASSPQWDRAGETQYF. DNA of the CDR3: TGTGCCAGCAGCCCCCAATGGGACAGGGCTGGGGAGACCCAGTACTTC.

This chain joins TRBV19 and TRBJ2-5, with D tentatively TRBD2 (6 bases). The CDR3 loop spans 13 amino acids. V lost 6 bases and J 4 bases, leaving 12 bases between the germline ends. Per germline, CDR1 LNHDA and CDR2 SQIVND (reference sequence). The CDR3: CASSPGSLETQYF. The CDR3 DNA reads TGTGCCAGTAGCCCCGGGAGTTTAGAGACCCAGTACTTC.

The chain uses TRBV7-8 and TRBJ2-7; D might be TRBD1 (6 bases). The V end was cut by 0 bases, the J end by 5 bases, with 17 bases between. The CDR3 is made up of 16 amino acids. Germline loops: CDR1 SGHVS, CDR2 FQNEAQ. CDR3 DNA: TGTGCCAGCAGCTTAGCGGCGACAGGCGATAGGAACGAGCAGTACTTC. The encoded protein is CASSLAATGDRNEQYF.

This rearrangement joins TRBV19 to TRBJ1-4, with 7 bases identical to TRBD1. After removal of 4 bases from V and 3 bases from J, the junction contained 5 bases not matched to a gene. This CDR3 is built from 15 residues. Germline CDR1 LNHDA, CDR2 SQIVND (reference sequence). This chain's CDR3 is CASSTTGTANEKLFF. The CDR3 bases are TGTGCCAGTAGTACTACCGGGACAGCTAATGAAAAACTGTTTTTT.

CDR3 DNA: TGTGCCAGCAGTGGGGGACAGCGAGGCTACACCTTC. It specifies CASSGGQRGYTF. The chain recombines TRBV6-1 with TRBJ1-2, with 7 bases aligning to TRBD1. The CDR3 covers 12 residues. Germline CDR1 reads MNHNS; CDR2 reads SASEGT. J lost 8 bases, V lost 4 bases, and 4 bases had no gene match.

The V gene is TRBV2, the J gene TRBJ1-2; TRBD1 matches 8 bases. The CDR3 totals 15 residues. Trimming took 5 bases from V and 8 from J; bases not matched to a gene: 13. Germline CDR1 SNHLY, CDR2 FYNNEI. CDR3 bases: TGTGCCAGCAGTCCGGGACAGGAACCCCTGAGGGGCTACACCTTC. This encodes CASSPGQEPLRGYTF.